This T cell receptor beta chain was identified during a study of OX40 agonist ivuxolimab in advanced cancers. The CDR3 runs to 16 residues. Germline CDR1 is SGDLS and CDR2 is YYNGEE. Assay: immunoSEQ multiplex PCR; the TCRdb copy retains only in-frame clones and omits some. The table shows some 70,000 clones, with more than 80% occurring only once. At cycle 4 day 1, cycle 7 day 1, and baseline, blood was sampled. With respect to this clone: The germline gene is not matched at one end of the junction; a read error may be the cause.

The receptor was isolated from an adult with an advanced solid tumor such as melanoma, head and neck, liver or kidney cancer. The J gene is TRBJ2-2, the V gene TRBV9; D unclear. The sample here was CD4+ or CD8+ T cells sorted from blood, taken in a trial of the OX40 agonist ivuxolimab. CDR3 region: CASSVDQTWNNGELFF. CDR3 DNA: TGTGCCAGCAGCGTAGATCAGACGTGGAACAACGGGGAGCTGTTTTTT.